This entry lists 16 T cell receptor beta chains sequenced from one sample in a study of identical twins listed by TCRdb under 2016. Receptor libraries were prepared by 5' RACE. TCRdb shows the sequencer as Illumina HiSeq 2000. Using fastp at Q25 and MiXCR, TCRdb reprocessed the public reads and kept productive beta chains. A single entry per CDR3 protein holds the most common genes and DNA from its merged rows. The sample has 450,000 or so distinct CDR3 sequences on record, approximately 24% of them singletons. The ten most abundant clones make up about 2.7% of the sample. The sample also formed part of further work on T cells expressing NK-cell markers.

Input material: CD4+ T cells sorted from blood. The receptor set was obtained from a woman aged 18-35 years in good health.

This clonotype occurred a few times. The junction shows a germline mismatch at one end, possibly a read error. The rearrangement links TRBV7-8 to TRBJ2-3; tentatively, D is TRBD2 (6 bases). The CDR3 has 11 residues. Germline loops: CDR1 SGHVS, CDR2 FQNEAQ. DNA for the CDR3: TGCGGGACTGTTAACACAGATACGCAGTATTTT. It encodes CGTVNTDTQYF. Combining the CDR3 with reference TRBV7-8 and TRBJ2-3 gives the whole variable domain GAGVSQSPRYKVAKRGQDVALRCDPISGHVSLFWYQQALGQGPEFLTYFQNEAQLDKSGLPSDRFFAERPEGSVSTLKIQRTQQEDSAVYLCGTVNTDTQYFGPGTRLTVL.

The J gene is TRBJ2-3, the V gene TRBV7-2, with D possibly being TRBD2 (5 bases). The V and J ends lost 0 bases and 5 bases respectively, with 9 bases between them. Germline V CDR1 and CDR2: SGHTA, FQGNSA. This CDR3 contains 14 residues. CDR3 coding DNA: TGTGCCAGCAGCTTAGCGGTGGCGGGAGATACGCAGTATTTT. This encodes CASSLAVAGDTQYF.

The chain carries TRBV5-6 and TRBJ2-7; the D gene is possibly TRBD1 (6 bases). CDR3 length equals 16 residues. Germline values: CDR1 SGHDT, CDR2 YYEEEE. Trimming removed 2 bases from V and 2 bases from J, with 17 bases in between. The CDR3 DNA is TGTGCCAGCAGCTTTCTGCGGACAGCAAGAGCCTACGAGCAGTACTTC. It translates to CASSFLRTARAYEQYF. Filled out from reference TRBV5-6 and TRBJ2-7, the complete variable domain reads DAGVTQSPTHLIKTRGQQVTLRCSPKSGHDTVSWYQQALGQGPQFIFQYYEEEERQRGNFPDRFSGHQFPNYSSELNVNALLLGDSALYLCASSFLRTARAYEQYFGPGTRLTVT.

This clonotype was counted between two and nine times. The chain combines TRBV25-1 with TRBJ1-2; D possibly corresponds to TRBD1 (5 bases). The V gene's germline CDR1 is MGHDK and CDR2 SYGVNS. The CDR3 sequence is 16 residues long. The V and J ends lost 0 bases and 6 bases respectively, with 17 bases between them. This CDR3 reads CASSEYGAAGFDGYTF. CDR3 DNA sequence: TGTGCCAGCAGTGAATACGGGGCAGCGGGCTTCGATGGCTACACCTTC.

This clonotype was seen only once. In DNA form, the CDR3 reads TGCGCCAGCAGCCAAGAGTCTAGCGGGAGAAATGAGCAGTACTTC. Translated: CASSQESSGRNEQYF. J is TRBJ2-1 and V is TRBV4-3; TRBD2 matches at 10 bases. The DNA end favors TRBJ2-7, so the J call may be wrong. The germline CDR1 and CDR2 sequences are LGHNA and YSLEER. This CDR3 is 15 amino acids long.

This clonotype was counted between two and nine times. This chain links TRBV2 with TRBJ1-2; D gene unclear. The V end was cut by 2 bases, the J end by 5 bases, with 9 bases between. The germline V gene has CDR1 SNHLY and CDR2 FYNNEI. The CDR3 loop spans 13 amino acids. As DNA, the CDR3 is TGTGCCAGCAGTGAATTCGCCACTTATGGCTACACCTTC. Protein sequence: CASSEFATYGYTF.

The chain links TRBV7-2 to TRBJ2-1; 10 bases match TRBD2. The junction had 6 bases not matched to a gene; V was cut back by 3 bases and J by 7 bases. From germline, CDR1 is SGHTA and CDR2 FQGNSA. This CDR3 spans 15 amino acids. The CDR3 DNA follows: TGTGCCAGCAGCTTGTCGCTAGCGGGAGTAAATGAGCAGTTCTTC. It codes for CASSLSLAGVNEQFF.

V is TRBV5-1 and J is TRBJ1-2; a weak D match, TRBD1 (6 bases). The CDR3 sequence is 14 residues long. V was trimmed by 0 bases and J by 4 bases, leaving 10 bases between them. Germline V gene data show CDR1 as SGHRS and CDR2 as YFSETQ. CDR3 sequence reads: CASSLDRVAYGYTF. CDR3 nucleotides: TGCGCCAGCAGCTTGGACAGGGTGGCCTATGGCTACACCTTC.

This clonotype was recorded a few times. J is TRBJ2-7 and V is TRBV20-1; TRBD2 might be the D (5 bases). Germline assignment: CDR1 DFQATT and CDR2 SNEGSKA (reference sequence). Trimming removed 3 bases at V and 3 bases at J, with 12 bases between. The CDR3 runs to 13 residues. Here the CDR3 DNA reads TGCAGTGCTAGTTTAGGAGGTGACTACGAGCAGTACTTC. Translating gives CSASLGGDYEQYF.

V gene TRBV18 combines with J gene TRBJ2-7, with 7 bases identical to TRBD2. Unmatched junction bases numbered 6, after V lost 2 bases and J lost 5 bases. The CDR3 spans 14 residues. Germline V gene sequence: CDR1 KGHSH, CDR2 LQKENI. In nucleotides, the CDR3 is TGTGCCAGCTCACCAAGTGCGGGAGACCACGAGCAGTACTTC. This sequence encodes CASSPSAGDHEQYF.

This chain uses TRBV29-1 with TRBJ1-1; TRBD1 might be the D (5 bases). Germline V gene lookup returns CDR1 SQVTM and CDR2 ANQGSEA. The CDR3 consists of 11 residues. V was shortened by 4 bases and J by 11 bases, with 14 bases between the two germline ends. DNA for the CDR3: TGCAGCGTTGGACGCGGGGCGAAGGCTTTCTTT. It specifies CSVGRGAKAFF.

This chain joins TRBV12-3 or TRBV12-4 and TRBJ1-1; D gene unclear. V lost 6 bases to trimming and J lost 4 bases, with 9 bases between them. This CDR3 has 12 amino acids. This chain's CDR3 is CASRPWSTEAFF. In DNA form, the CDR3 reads TGTGCCAGCAGACCTTGGAGCACTGAAGCTTTCTTT.

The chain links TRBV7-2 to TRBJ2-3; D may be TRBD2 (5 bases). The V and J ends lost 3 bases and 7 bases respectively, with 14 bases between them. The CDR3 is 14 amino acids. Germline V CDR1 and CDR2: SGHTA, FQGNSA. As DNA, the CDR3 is TGTGCCAGCAGCTTTGGCGGGTCTGAACATACGCAGTATTTT. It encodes CASSFGGSEHTQYF.

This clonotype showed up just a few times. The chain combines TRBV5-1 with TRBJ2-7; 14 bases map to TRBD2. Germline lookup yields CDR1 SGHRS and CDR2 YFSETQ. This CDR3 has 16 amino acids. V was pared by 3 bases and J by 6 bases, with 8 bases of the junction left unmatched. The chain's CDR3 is CASSSTSGGAQREQYF. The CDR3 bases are TGCGCCAGCAGCTCGACTAGCGGGGGGGCCCAGCGCGAGCAGTACTTC.

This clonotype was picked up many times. CDR3 bases: TGTGCCAGCAGCCTCGAGATTGAGCAGTTCTTC. As protein: CASSLEIEQFF. J is TRBJ2-1 and V is TRBV5-6; D is undetermined. CDR1 is SGHDT, CDR2 YYEEEE, per germline. V was shortened by 4 bases and J by 9 bases, with 8 bases between the two germline ends. The CDR3 runs to 11 residues. The whole variable domain, remainder taken from reference TRBV5-6 and TRBJ2-1, is DAGVTQSPTHLIKTRGQQVTLRCSPKSGHDTVSWYQQALGQGPQFIFQYYEEEERQRGNFPDRFSGHQFPNYSSELNVNALLLGDSALYLCASSLEIEQFFGPGTRLTVL.

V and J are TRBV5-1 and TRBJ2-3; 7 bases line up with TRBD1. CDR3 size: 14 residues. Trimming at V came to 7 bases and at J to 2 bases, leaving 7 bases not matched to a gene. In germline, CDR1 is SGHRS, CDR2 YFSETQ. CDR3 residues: CASFQGDNTDTQYF. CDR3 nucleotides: TGCGCCAGCTTTCAGGGGGACAACACAGATACGCAGTATTTT.